The 25 T cell receptor beta chains below all came from one sample that was sequenced in a study of blood T cells in healthy people across ages. A second about 6 to 12 cycle PCR used barcoded and J-beta primers. TCRdb recomputed calls from the 5' RACE reads with MiXCR, one row per CDR3 protein. Of some 760,000 distinct CDR3 sequences listed, approximately 25% are singletons. These same data were also listed under a study on T cells of mothers and their children.

The specimen sequenced was blood. The receptors shown here come from a boy younger than 18 in good health.

This clonotype was detected only a few times. This rearrangement joins TRBV18 to TRBJ2-5; D tentatively reads TRBD1 or TRBD2 (7 bases each). TRBJ2-1 explains the end of the DNA better; the J call may be wrong. This CDR3 region has 14 residues. Looked up from germline, CDR1 is KGHSH and CDR2 is LQKENI. CDR3: CASSPRQGGDEQFF. Written as DNA, the CDR3 is TGTGCCAGCTCACCGCGACAGGGAGGGGATGAGCAGTTCTTC.

J is TRBJ1-5 and V is TRBV19; D is perhaps TRBD1 (5 bases). V lost 6 bases and J lost 0, with 12 bases in between. The CDR3 is 15 residues long. Germline V CDR1 and CDR2: LNHDA, SQIVND (reference sequence). CDR3 residues: CASRWQGYSNQPQHF. CDR3 nucleotide sequence: TGTGCCAGTAGGTGGCAGGGTTATAGCAATCAGCCCCAGCATTTT. Looking up the rest from reference TRBV19 and TRBJ1-5 gives the full variable domain: DGGITQSPKYLFRKEGQNVTLSCEQNLNHDAMYWYRQDPGQGLRLIYYSQIVNDFQKGDIAEGYSVSREKKESFPLTVTSAQKNPTAFYLCASRWQGYSNQPQHFGDGTRLSIL.

The genes are TRBV12-3 or TRBV12-4 and TRBJ1-2; the D gene is possibly TRBD1 (6 bases). The CDR3 extends over 17 amino acids. Trimming cost V 4 bases and J 0 bases, with 18 bases left between them. CDR3 in amino acids: CASSSRTADYANYGYTF. The CDR3 region has the DNA TGTGCCAGCAGTTCAAGGACAGCGGATTACGCTAACTATGGCTACACCTTC.

This sequence joins TRBV14 and TRBJ2-5; 13 positions match TRBD2. CDR1 and CDR2 (germline): SGHDN, FVKESK. Trimming removed 4 bases from V and 0 bases from J; junction bases left unmatched: 14. This CDR3 spans 20 amino acids. The CDR3 nucleotides are TGTGCCAGCAGCCGCCGGACGGGACTAGCGGGGCCCAAGTACCAAGAGACCCAGTACTTC. It encodes CASSRRTGLAGPKYQETQYF.

The genes are TRBV20-1 and TRBJ1-2, with D unresolved. With 0 bases removed from V and 4 bases from J, the gap between germline ends came to 12 bases. The CDR3 runs to 14 residues. Germline V gene sequence: CDR1 DFQATT, CDR2 SNEGSKA (reference sequence). CDR3 DNA sequence: TGCAGTGCTAGAGATCAAGGACGGTCCTATGGCTACACCTTC. It yields the protein CSARDQGRSYGYTF.

V is TRBV24-1 and J is TRBJ2-5; 7 nucleotides line up with TRBD2. The J call may be faulty, since TRBJ2-7 better matches the DNA end. Germline values: CDR1 KGHDR, CDR2 SFDVKD. This CDR3 spans 14 amino acids. The CDR3 loop is CATSGGEGRNEQYF. The DNA for the CDR3 is TGTGCCACCAGTGGGGGGGAGGGACGGAACGAGCAGTACTTC.

This chain joins TRBV5-6 and TRBJ2-7, with D tentatively TRBD2 (6 bases). The CDR3 sequence is 14 residues long. V lost 2 bases to trimming and J lost 2 bases, with 11 bases between them. CDR1 is SGHDT and CDR2 is YYEEEE in the germline V gene. This CDR3 reads CASSLSSVTYEQYF. CDR3 nucleotide sequence: TGTGCCAGCAGCTTATCTAGCGTAACCTACGAGCAGTACTTC.

The chain joins TRBV7-9 to TRBJ2-1, with D possibly matching TRBD1 (5 bases). Germline lookup yields CDR1 SEHNR and CDR2 FQNEAQ (reference sequence). Deletions cut 5 bases from V and 8 bases from J, with 13 bases between. CDR3 size: 13 residues. DNA for the CDR3: TGTGCCAGCAGCAACCAGGGTTTCCATGAGCAGTTCTTC. Encoded protein: CASSNQGFHEQFF.

The chain joins TRBV29-1 to TRBJ2-1, with 8 bases that match TRBD1. The DNA end favors TRBJ2-7, so the J call may be wrong. The V gene's germline CDR1 is SQVTM and CDR2 ANQGSEA. The CDR3 has 12 residues. DNA of the CDR3: TGCAGCGTTGCGGACAGGGCGTCCGAGCAGTACTTC. Its translation: CSVADRASEQYF.

In the case of this clonotype: One end of the junction fails to match germline, which may point to a read error. The chain is built from TRBV7-8 and TRBJ1-2, with D uncertain. Germline V lookup: CDR1 SGHVS, CDR2 FQNEAQ. This CDR3 spans 16 amino acids. For the CDR3, the DNA is TGTGCCAGCAGCTTAGTAGCAGGTCTGTCTAACTATGGCTATACCTTC. Translated: CASSLVAGLSNYGYTF.

There are a few counts of this clonotype. The chain links TRBV20-1 to TRBJ2-3; D possibly corresponds to TRBD1 (6 bases). Trimming removed 2 bases at V and 2 bases at J, with 11 bases between. The CDR3 sequence is 14 residues long. In germline, CDR1 is DFQATT, CDR2 SNEGSKA (reference sequence). CDR3: CSARQQGPTDTQYF. The CDR3 DNA reads TGCAGTGCTAGACAACAGGGCCCCACAGATACGCAGTATTTT.

This clonotype was seen only a few times. This sequence joins TRBV5-1 and TRBJ2-1, with TRBD2 as a possible D gene (5 bases). CDR3 length equals 12 residues. Trimming took 2 bases from V and 8 from J, leaving 8 bases between them. Germline loops: CDR1 SGHRS, CDR2 YFSETQ. DNA for the CDR3: TGCGCCAGCAGCTTTGAGGGCGATGAGCAGTTCTTC. Translation: CASSFEGDEQFF.

The chain joins TRBV18 to TRBJ1-1; D uncertain. This CDR3 comprises 15 residues. CDR1 and CDR2 from the germline V gene are KGHSH and LQKENI. The V gene lost 1 base and the J gene lost 7 bases, with 16 bases spanning the gap. The CDR3, as DNA: TGTGCCAGCTCACCACGGCGGCAGCGGGCTAGTGAAGCTTTCTTT. Translating gives CASSPRRQRASEAFF.

This clonotype was observed a few times. Its ends do not fully match the called genes, so a read error is possible. The V call is TRBV5-1, the J call TRBJ1-1; D gene unclear. The germline CDR1 and CDR2 sequences are SGHRS and YFSETQ. The CDR3 is made up of 15 amino acids. CDR3 region: CASSLNGEGNTEAFF. CDR3 DNA: TGTGCCAGCAGCTTGAACGGGGAGGGGAACACTGAAGCTTTCTTT.

Regarding this clonotype: The conserved final phenylalanine or tryptophan is absent from the CDR3, which likely points to a read error. This sequence joins TRBV10-3 and TRBJ2-1; 8 bases are a match to TRBD2. The CDR3 is 15 amino acids. V lost 6 bases, J lost 4 bases, and 8 bases stayed unmatched. The germline V gene encodes CDR1 ENHRY and CDR2 SYGVKD. CDR3 nucleotides: TGTGCCATCAGCGATAGCGGGGTAATTTACAATGAGCAGTTCGTC. Translating gives CAISDSGVIYNEQFV.

This clonotype was seen a handful of times. The chain combines TRBV10-3 with TRBJ1-1; D gene unclear. V was shortened by 8 bases and J by 3 bases, with 10 bases between the two germline ends. The CDR3 contains 12 residues. CDR1 is ENHRY, CDR2 SYGVKD, per germline. The CDR3 DNA sequence: TGTGCCATCCGGGGTGGGGACACTGAAGCTTTCTTT. Encoded protein: CAIRGGDTEAFF.

The V and J genes are TRBV20-1 and TRBJ2-1; possibly TRBD1 for D (5 bases). V shed 3 bases and J shed 7 bases, with 10 bases lying between them. CDR3 length: 12 residues. Germline lookup yields CDR1 DFQATT and CDR2 SNEGSKA (reference sequence). The CDR3 DNA reads TGCAGTGCTAGTTCCAGGGCGAATGAGCAGTTCTTC. It specifies CSASSRANEQFF.

The J gene is TRBJ2-1, the V gene TRBV7-2; D is uncertain. Germline lookup yields CDR1 SGHTA and CDR2 FQGNSA. Trimming removed 3 bases at V and 5 bases at J, with 8 bases between. This CDR3 region has 13 residues. Written as DNA, the CDR3 is TGTGCCAGCAGCTTTACCTCGAACAATGAGCAGTTCTTC. Protein sequence: CASSFTSNNEQFF.

This clonotype was observed many times. J is TRBJ2-3 and V is TRBV5-1, with D perhaps TRBD2 (5 bases). Germline lookup yields CDR1 SGHRS and CDR2 YFSETQ. Trimming cost V 4 bases and J 5 bases, with 8 bases left between them. The CDR3 consists of 12 residues. The DNA for the CDR3 is TGCGCCAGCAGCGTAGGAGGAGATACGCAGTATTTT. It encodes CASSVGGDTQYF.

This sequence joins TRBV7-9 and TRBJ1-4; possibly TRBD1 for D (5 bases). Germline V gene sequence: CDR1 SEHNR, CDR2 FQNEAQ (reference sequence). CDR3 length: 17 amino acids. V lost 2 bases, J lost 4 bases, and 17 bases lay in between. CDR3 DNA: TGTGCCAGCAGCTTAAGGCGCCAGGGCAGTAATAATGAAAAACTGTTTTTT. Residues: CASSLRRQGSNNEKLFF. The entire variable domain, with the rest obtained from reference TRBV7-9 and TRBJ1-4, is as follows: DTGVSQNPRHKITKRGQNVTFRCDPISEHNRLYWYRQTLGQGPEFLTYFQNEAQLEKSRLLSDRFSAERPKGSFSTLEIQRTEQGDSAMYLCASSLRRQGSNNEKLFFGSGTQLSVL.

The genes are TRBV20-1 and TRBJ1-5, with no clear D. This CDR3 contains 13 residues. The germline V gene has CDR1 DFQATT and CDR2 SNEGSKA (reference sequence). Trimming stripped 3 bases from V and 7 bases from J, with 13 bases between. The CDR3 region has the DNA TGCAGTGCTAGGAAGATGGGCGGGCAGCCCCAGCATTTT. It codes for CSARKMGGQPQHF.

V and J are TRBV7-2 and TRBJ1-1, with TRBD1 as a possible D gene (5 bases). CDR3 size: 16 residues. V was pared by 6 bases and J by 2 bases, with 19 bases between. The germline CDR1 and CDR2 sequences are SGHTA and FQGNSA. The CDR3 DNA is TGTGCCAGCAGGCTTAGCTGGTCGGGGGAAAACACTGAAGCTTTCTTT. Encoded protein: CASRLSWSGENTEAFF.

In this sample, this clonotype turned up once. The chain recombines TRBV28 with TRBJ2-1; maybe TRBD1 (6 bases). The DNA end lines up better with TRBJ2-5; the J call may be wrong. Germline V gene sequence: CDR1 MDHEN, CDR2 SYDVKM. The CDR3 is 16 residues long. The CDR3 region has the DNA TGTGCCAGCAGTTTGTCTTCCCCAGGGGTCCAAGAGACCCAGTACTTC. Translating gives CASSLSSPGVQETQYF.

J is TRBJ2-5 and V is TRBV6-1, with D perhaps TRBD1 (6 bases). The CDR3 has 14 amino acids. CDR1 MNHNS and CDR2 SASEGT come from the germline V gene. V lost 5 bases and J 4 bases, leaving 14 bases between the germline ends. The CDR3 region has the DNA TGTGCCAGCAGTTACACAGGGTTAGCAGAGACCCAGTACTTC. This encodes CASSYTGLAETQYF.

The rearrangement links TRBV9 to TRBJ2-7, with 16 positions matching TRBD2. Germline CDR1 and CDR2: SGDLS and YYNGEE. The CDR3 length is 13 residues. J lost 12 bases, V lost 3 bases, and 3 bases had no gene match. CDR3 DNA: TGTGCCAGCAGCGGGGGGACTAGCGGGAGGGCGTACTTC. Residues: CASSGGTSGRAYF. The whole variable domain, filled in from reference TRBV9 and TRBJ2-7, reads DSGVTQTPKHLITATGQRVTLRCSPRSGDLSVYWYQQSLDQGLQFLIQYYNGEERAKGNILERFSAQQFPDLHSELNLSSLELGDSALYFCASSGGTSGRAYFGPGTRLTVT.